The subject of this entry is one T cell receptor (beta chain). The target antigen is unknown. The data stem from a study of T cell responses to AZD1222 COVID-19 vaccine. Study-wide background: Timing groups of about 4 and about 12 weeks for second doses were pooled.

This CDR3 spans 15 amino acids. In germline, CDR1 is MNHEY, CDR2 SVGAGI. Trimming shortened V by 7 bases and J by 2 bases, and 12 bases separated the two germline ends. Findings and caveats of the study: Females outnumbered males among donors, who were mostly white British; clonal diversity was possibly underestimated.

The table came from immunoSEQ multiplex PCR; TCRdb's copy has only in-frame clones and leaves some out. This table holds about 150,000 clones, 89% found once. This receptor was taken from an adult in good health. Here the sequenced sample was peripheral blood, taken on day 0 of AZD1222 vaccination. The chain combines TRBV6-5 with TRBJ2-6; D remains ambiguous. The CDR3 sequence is CASKFDFAGANVLTF. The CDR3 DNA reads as TGTGCCAGCAAGTTTGATTTTGCTGGGGCCAACGTCCTGACTTTC.